The rows below give T cell receptor beta chains drawn from one sample of a study of CD8 T cells in ankylosing spondylitis. MiXCR was run by TCRdb on the 5' RACE reads, yielding one entry per CDR3 protein. The sample has around 770,000 distinct CDR3 sequences, roughly 10% seen once. Sequencing used blood, either unsorted or a sorted T cell fraction (not recorded which). The receptors stem from a male donor with ankylosing spondylitis. The CDR3 runs from the conserved cysteine through the conserved F or W. The D gene is left open where the match is weak.

>TRBV6-5|.|TRBJ2-7
CASSLRQTNYEQYF
>TRBV5-1|.|TRBJ2-7
CASSSGHSLSYEQYF
>TRBV5-1|.|TRBJ1-1
CASSLAPPENTEAFF
>TRBV6-5|.|TRBJ1-4
CASSDSGKLFF
>TRBV7-2|.|TRBJ2-7
CASSLEAGRYEQYF
>TRBV20-1|.|TRBJ1-1
CSPLGVGDTEAFF
>TRBV7-2|.|TRBJ1-2
CASTHRRRNYGYTF
>TRBV20-1|TRBD2|TRBJ2-7
CSATQSGGSYEQYF
>TRBV20-1|.|TRBJ2-1
CSARLQGGKAYNEQFF
>TRBV4-2|TRBD1|TRBJ2-2
CASSPEGTGGRTGELFF
>TRBV20-1|.|TRBJ1-1
CSAYTPNTEAFF
>TRBV5-6|.|TRBJ2-2
CASSWTGGPNTGELFF
>TRBV12-3/TRBV12-4|.|TRBJ2-5
CASSFNQGEETQYF
>TRBV7-2|.|TRBJ1-4
CASSLEAGRGKLFF
>TRBV6-5|.|TRBJ1-6
CASSYHDRTNSPLHF
>TRBV10-3|TRBD2|TRBJ2-3
CAISELTSGIADTQYF
>TRBV2|.|TRBJ1-1
CASSGVLRNTEAFF
>TRBV29-1|TRBD2|TRBJ2-5
CSATSGRSWETQYF
>TRBV12-3/TRBV12-4|TRBD2|TRBJ2-2
CADKKKRGGELFF
>TRBV7-9|TRBD1|TRBJ1-2
CASSPPGQGARYGYTF
>TRBV4-2|TRBD1|TRBJ1-2
CASSLSGQGNDYGYTF
>TRBV15|TRBD1|TRBJ2-3
CATSRDTGTGFSTDTQYF
>TRBV6-1|.|TRBJ1-4
CASSERRATNEKLFF
>TRBV20-1|TRBD2|TRBJ2-1
CSARRTSGRSYNEQFF
>TRBV9|.|TRBJ2-1
CASSGRLAGFNEQFF
>TRBV7-2|.|TRBJ1-6
CASRAGRGSPLHF
>TRBV12-3/TRBV12-4|.|TRBJ2-7
CASRDDSAYEQYF
>TRBV11-2|TRBD1|TRBJ1-6
CASSPQGGASISYSPLHF